Here is one T cell receptor (beta chain) with its context. In this sample, this clonotype turned up many times. It has no known antigen specificity. No quality values exist for individual bases; no much larger clone is one base distant. The TCR beta CDR3 regions were amplified from RNA transcripts. A first-round RT-PCR of the TCR CDR3 used the HTBI primer set with the Qiagen OneStep RT-PCR kit. A second multiplex PCR round built the libraries, followed by size selection and purification. The libraries were sequenced on an Illumina HiSeq2000 using paired-end 100 bp reads. The published analysis was carried out like this. Raw data were processed with SOAPnuke, discarding reads with adapters, uncalled bases, mean Phred below 15, or no exact constant-primer or identifier match. COPE v1.2.5 was used to merge high-quality paired reads, and clonotypes were defined as unique nucleotide sequences. MiTCR v1.1 was used to align clonotypes to the IMGT TRBV, TRBD and TRBJ reference segments. Only V-J combinations with frequency above 0.0001, covering roughly 99% of repertoires, were analysed. The TCS score was defined as the ratio of F50 (clonal expansion) to E x V (chaos), calculated using BLOSUM62-based TCRdist between CDR3 peptides within each V-J. Welch's t-statistics and random forest reduced roughly 500 V-J features to roughly 13, which were used in a naive Bayes classifier (R e1071). Clones were called with MiXCR by TCRdb after fastp trimmed the public reads at Q25, and only in-frame beta chains were retained. Rows with one shared CDR3 protein collapse into an entry with the most common genes and DNA. These V and J calls derive from TCRdb rather than the authors' analysis. The sample yields 460,000 or so distinct CDR3 sequences; over 13% were counted once. The ten top clones hold around 17% of the sample.

This sample is drawn from a study of T cells in Graves' hyperthyroidism and ophthalmopathy (dated by TCRdb to 2018 to 2020). Study-wide context: Peripheral blood samples were taken at the time of initial diagnosis, prior to any treatment. A discovery cohort of around 100 patients, about 40 with Graves' ophthalmopathy and more than 55 with stable Graves' hyperthyroidism, was used to find distinguishing TCR V-J signatures. Whether ophthalmopathy could be predicted prospectively was tested in an independent validation cohort made up of under 20 hyperthyroidism patients plus 17 patients who later progressed to ophthalmopathy. In six Graves' hyperthyroidism patients, the study also compared T-cell repertoires from thyroid tissue with T-cell repertoires from blood. Once sampling was done, hyperthyroidism patients were given methimazole at a starting dose of 30 mg daily, whereas ophthalmopathy patients were given high-dose intravenous methylprednisolone. The paper reports TCR Vbeta CDR3 sequencing of some 140 peripheral blood samples: 40 to 45 ophthalmopathy, over 70 hyperthyroidism and approximately 17 progressor patients. The 100 discovery patients were randomly split 7:3 into training and test sets. Study-level results and caveats: In validation, the model predicted progression to ophthalmopathy with around 71% sensitivity and 72.22% specificity, a median of about 6 months before onset. Most expanded thyroid clonotypes (frequency above 0.001) were also detected in blood, suggesting blood repertoires may reflect thyroid immune responses. Ophthalmopathy was separated from stable hyperthyroidism by a 13 V-J signature model, with around 88% sensitivity and approximately 81% specificity obtained in cross-validation and 80%/75% obtained in testing. No statistical method was used to fix the sample size in advance, and group allocation was not hidden from the investigators.

A patient counted as having stable Graves' hyperthyroidism if no progression to ophthalmopathy occurred over 18 months of follow-up. Hyperthyroidism patients were newly diagnosed, with disease duration under 2 months, and aged 18 to 65 years. Exclusion was applied to patients with uncontrolled infections, other autoimmune diseases, pregnancy or lactation. Diagnoses were established on the basis of clinical symptoms, serum thyroxine and TRAb, thyroid ultrasound, and orbital computed tomography. PBMCs were separated from roughly 10 ml of fresh peripheral blood using Ficoll-Paque density gradient centrifugation. Total RNA was extracted using Trizol reagent, and RNA quality was assessed on an Agilent 2100 Bioanalyzer. This clonotype originated in a woman aged 18-29 years with Graves' hyperthyroidism. Sequencing was carried out using blood.

The DNA reads TGTGCCAGCAGTTTATCCGGGACTAACTATGGCTACACCTTC. This sequence encodes CASSLSGTNYGYTF. This receptor chain uses TRBV28 and TRBJ1-2, with the D gene not confidently named. The CDR3 sequence holds 14 residues, the cysteine and phenylalanine included. The kept DNA is CDR3 alone, 42 bases in frame from the first base. As encoded in the germline V gene, CDR1 is MDHEN while CDR2 is SYDVKM. A distance of 6 bases separates the germline ends of V and J, which lose 1 base and 0 bases respectively.